These 24 T cell receptor beta chains share one sample of origin, sequenced in a study of T cell responses to AZD1222 COVID-19 vaccine. Profiled with immunoSEQ multiplex PCR; TCRdb holds only in-frame clones, not every one. The table has more than 80,000 clones, just over 85% seen once; the top ten hold roughly 10%. The sample consisted of peripheral blood, taken on day 0 of AZD1222 vaccination. The receptors originated from an adult in good health.

This clone is a singleton in its sample. V is TRBV24-1 and J is TRBJ1-2, with 9 bases matching TRBD1. CDR3 length: 16 residues. V lost 3 bases, J lost 4 bases, and 8 bases stayed unmatched. CDR1 is KGHDR, CDR2 SFDVKD, per germline. DNA of the CDR3: TGTGCCACCAGTGATCGGGACAGGGATGGGTCCTATGGCTACACCTTC. Its translation is CATSDRDRDGSYGYTF.

The V and J genes are TRBV19 and TRBJ1-2, with unresolved D. The CDR3 is 13 residues long. The germline V gene encodes CDR1 LNHDA and CDR2 SQIVND (reference sequence). V was pared by 2 bases and J by 4 bases, with 8 bases between. CDR3 protein: CASSITGFYGYTF. The CDR3 DNA follows: TGTGCCAGTAGTATAACGGGGTTCTATGGCTACACCTTC.

The chain's CDR3 is CASSSGLAGGEQYF. The CDR3 DNA reads TGTGCCAGCAGTTCCGGACTAGCGGGAGGAGAGCAGTACTTC. The J gene is TRBJ2-7, the V gene TRBV28; TRBD2 aligns across 14 bases. CDR3 length equals 14 residues. With V trimmed by 4 bases and J by 7 bases, 3 bases remained unmatched. Germline V gene data show CDR1 as MDHEN and CDR2 as SYDVKM. The whole variable domain, remainder taken from reference TRBV28 and TRBJ2-7, is DVKVTQSSRYLVKRTGEKVFLECVQDMDHENMFWYRQDPGLGLRLIYFSYDVKMKEKGDIPEGYSVSREKKERFSLILESASTNQTSMYLCASSSGLAGGEQYFGPGTRLTVT.

The chain has TRBV29-1 and TRBJ1-4, with a weak D call TRBD1 (6 bases). The germline CDR1 and CDR2 sequences are SQVTM and ANQGSEA. The CDR3 contains 13 residues. V was cut by 4 bases and J by 5 bases, with 11 bases left in between. The CDR3: CSVGQAVNEKLFF. DNA of the CDR3: TGCAGCGTTGGACAGGCGGTGAATGAAAAACTGTTTTTT.

The V gene is TRBV23-1, the J gene TRBJ1-5; TRBD1 aligns across 8 bases. TRBV23-1 is noted as an ORF with a role that remains uncertain. The trim removed 4 bases at V and 0 bases at J, leaving 14 bases unmatched. This CDR3 comprises 19 residues. The DNA of the CDR3 is TGCGCCAGCAGTCTGCGTTCGAGACAGGGGAGAGATAGCAATCAGCCCCAGCATTTT. It translates to CASSLRSRQGRDSNQPQHF.

The rearrangement joins TRBV7-9 to TRBJ1-2; tentative D call: TRBD1 (5 bases). The germline V gene encodes CDR1 SEHNR and CDR2 FQNEAQ (reference sequence). The germline V and J ends were trimmed by 3 bases and 6 bases, with 11 bases remaining between them. The CDR3 covers 13 residues. The CDR3 region is CASSFQGLDGYTF. CDR3 bases: TGTGCCAGCAGCTTCCAGGGACTGGATGGCTACACCTTC.

This sequence joins TRBV6-1 and TRBJ2-2; D call uncertain. Trimming pared 3 bases from V and 0 bases from J, leaving 8 bases between. The length of the CDR3 is 15 residues. Germline CDR1 and CDR2: MNHNS and SASEGT. CDR3 DNA: TGTGCCAGCAGTGACCTTAATTCGAACACCGGGGAGCTGTTTTTT. Translated, it gives CASSDLNSNTGELFF.

This clone has a handful of counts. J is TRBJ1-2 and V is TRBV20-1; D call uncertain. Germline loops: CDR1 DFQATT, CDR2 SNEGSKA (reference sequence). This CDR3 spans 14 amino acids. The germline V and J ends were trimmed by 3 bases and 4 bases, with 15 bases remaining between them. The CDR3 spells CSASRTVPPYGYTF. The CDR3 DNA follows: TGCAGTGCTAGTCGGACGGTCCCCCCCTATGGCTACACCTTC.

V usage is TRBV18 and J usage is TRBJ1-2; D perhaps matches TRBD1 (6 bases). There are 15 residues in the CDR3. In germline, CDR1 is KGHSH, CDR2 LQKENI. The V gene lost 6 bases and the J gene lost 5 bases, with 19 bases spanning the gap. CDR3 protein: CASSQPPGAAYGYTF. The CDR3 DNA reads TGTGCCAGCTCCCAACCTCCAGGGGCCGCGTATGGCTACACCTTC. Drawing the rest from reference TRBV18 and TRBJ1-2, the complete variable domain is NAGVMQNPRHLVRRRGQEARLRCSPMKGHSHVYWYRQLPEEGLKFMVYLQKENIIDESGMPKERFSAEFPKEGPSILRIQQVVRGDSAAYFCASSQPPGAAYGYTFGSGTRLTVV.

This chain links TRBV24-1 with TRBJ1-6, with D uncertain. The V end was cut by 9 bases, the J end by 5 bases, with 22 bases between. The germline gives CDR1 KGHDR, CDR2 SFDVKD. The CDR3 sequence is 17 residues long. The DNA for the CDR3 is TGTGCCACCTCACTTTCTGACCTTGGGGTTAATAATTCACCCCTCCACTTT. Translation: CATSLSDLGVNNSPLHF.

The CDR3 DNA sequence: TGTGCCAGCAGTGAAGAGGGGACATTGGAGCAGTACTTC. It yields the protein CASSEEGTLEQYF. J is TRBJ2-7 and V is TRBV2, with D possibly TRBD1 on 6 matching bases. Deletions cut 1 base from V and 7 bases from J, with 11 bases between. CDR3 length: 13 amino acids. Germline V gives CDR1 SNHLY, CDR2 FYNNEI.

The rearrangement joins TRBV6-4 to TRBJ2-3; D not resolved. Germline CDR1 MRHNA, CDR2 SNTAGT. Trimming pared 8 bases from V and 2 bases from J, leaving 5 bases between. This CDR3 contains 11 residues. CDR3 bases: TGTGCCAGCGGCTTCACAGATACGCAGTATTTT. This encodes CASGFTDTQYF.

The chain joins TRBV9 to TRBJ2-5, with 7 bases lining up with TRBD1. Germline V gives CDR1 SGDLS, CDR2 YYNGEE. The junction had 3 bases not matched to a gene; V was cut back by 2 bases and J by 2 bases. The CDR3 runs 14 residues. The CDR3 DNA is TGTGCCAGCAGCGTCGGGACAGTACAAGAGACCCAGTACTTC. It codes for CASSVGTVQETQYF.

The gene calls are TRBV28 and TRBJ1-2, with 9 positions matching TRBD1. V was pared by 7 bases and J by 4 bases, with 10 bases of the junction left unmatched. CDR3 length: 15 residues. CDR1 is MDHEN, CDR2 SYDVKM, per germline. The CDR3 reads CASTPPTGGPYGYTF. The CDR3 region has the DNA TGTGCCAGCACCCCGCCGACAGGGGGTCCCTATGGCTACACCTTC.

The J gene is TRBJ2-5, the V gene TRBV19; 7 bases agree with TRBD2. CDR1 LNHDA and CDR2 SQIVND come from the germline V gene (reference sequence). V was pared by 4 bases and J by 3 bases, with 5 bases of the junction left unmatched. The CDR3 is 14 residues long. CDR3 nucleotides: TGTGCCAGTAGTAACGGGGGGTCGGAAGAGACCCAGTACTTC. Translating it yields CASSNGGSEETQYF.

This clone was recorded a few times. The chain recombines TRBV12-3 or TRBV12-4 with TRBJ2-7; D is possibly TRBD1 (5 bases). The length of the CDR3 is 13 residues. Trimming took 5 bases from V and 4 from J, leaving 12 bases between them. This chain's CDR3 is CASSKTDWYEQYF. The CDR3 DNA follows: TGTGCCAGCAGTAAGACAGACTGGTACGAGCAGTACTTC.

This clone was found a few times. This chain links TRBV29-1 with TRBJ1-2; D gene ambiguous. Germline CDR1 SQVTM, CDR2 ANQGSEA. The CDR3 totals 13 residues. Trimming took off 4 bases at V and 1 base at J, with 10 bases between the two ends. CDR3 DNA: TGCAGCGTTGGGGAGGGTGGTAACTATGGCTACACCTTC. Translating it yields CSVGEGGNYGYTF.

The V and J genes are TRBV3-1 (or the pseudogene TRBV3-2) and TRBJ2-2; D gene uncertain. This CDR3 is 17 amino acids long. The germline V gene has CDR1 LGHDT and CDR2 YNNKEL (reference sequence). Trimming took off 0 bases at V and 2 bases at J, with 13 bases between the two ends. The CDR3 loop is CASSQEKGSANTGELFF. The CDR3 nucleotides are TGTGCCAGCAGCCAAGAGAAGGGCTCGGCAAACACCGGGGAGCTGTTTTTT.

This chain joins TRBV27 and TRBJ2-3, with 7 bases fitting TRBD1. CDR3 length equals 19 residues. The V and J ends lost 1 base and 2 bases, in that order; junction bases with no gene match: 15. The germline CDR1 and CDR2 sequences are MNHEY and SMNVEV (reference sequence). The CDR3 spells CASSLFGTDYEQITDTQYF. In DNA, the CDR3 is TGTGCCAGCAGTTTATTCGGGACAGACTACGAACAGATCACAGATACGCAGTATTTT.

The gene calls are TRBV19 and TRBJ1-2; the D gene is possibly TRBD1 (5 bases). Trimming took off 5 bases at V and 2 bases at J, with 12 bases between the two ends. This CDR3 has 14 amino acids. The germline CDR1 and CDR2 sequences are LNHDA and SQIVND (reference sequence). CDR3 in DNA: TGTGCCAGTAGTGGACGGGACGGCAACTATGGCTACACCTTC. It is translated as CASSGRDGNYGYTF.

This chain joins TRBV9 and TRBJ2-2; possibly TRBD2 for D (5 bases). The CDR3 covers 15 residues. Trimming took off 4 bases at V and 5 bases at J, with 15 bases between the two ends. Germline loops: CDR1 SGDLS, CDR2 YYNGEE. This CDR3 is CASSPAGVGTGELFF. In DNA form, the CDR3 reads TGTGCCAGCAGCCCCGCCGGGGTGGGGACCGGGGAGCTGTTTTTT.

This clone was counted a single time. V usage is TRBV30 and J usage is TRBJ1-5; 7 bases line up with TRBD1. CDR3 length equals 14 residues. Germline V gene data show CDR1 as GTSNPN and CDR2 as SVGIG (reference sequence). V lost 3 bases, J lost 2 bases, and 4 bases stayed unmatched. For the CDR3, the DNA is TGTGCCTGGAGCGCAGGGGGGGGCAATCAGCCCCAGCATTTT. It codes for CAWSAGGGNQPQHF. Together with reference TRBV30 and TRBJ1-5, the CDR3 gives the full variable domain: SQTIHQWPATLVQPVGSPLSLECTVEGTSNPNLYWYRQAAGRGLQLLFYSVGIGQISSEVPQNLSASRPQDRQFILSSKKLLLSDSGFYLCAWSAGGGNQPQHFGDGTRLSIL.

The J gene is TRBJ1-1, the V gene TRBV2, with D possibly matching TRBD1 (6 bases). Germline CDR1 and CDR2: SNHLY and FYNNEI. The V end lost 4 bases, the J end lost 1 base, and 10 bases lay between the germline ends. The CDR3 has 14 residues. CDR3 in amino acids: CASSARDKNTEAFF. The CDR3 nucleotides read TGTGCCAGCAGTGCCCGGGACAAGAACACTGAAGCTTTCTTT. Filled out from reference TRBV2 and TRBJ1-1, the complete variable domain reads EPEVTQTPSHQVTQMGQEVILRCVPISNHLYFYWYRQILGQKVEFLVSFYNNEISEKSEIFDDQFSVERPDGSNFTLKIRSTKLEDSAMYFCASSARDKNTEAFFGQGTRLTVV.

This chain links TRBV19 with TRBJ2-1; D is uncertain. CDR3 length: 11 amino acids. From germline, CDR1 is LNHDA and CDR2 SQIVND (reference sequence). V lost 1 base and J 10 bases, leaving 5 bases between the germline ends. For the CDR3, the DNA is TGTGCCAGTAGTATAGCGCGGGAGCAGTTCTTC. This codes for CASSIAREQFF.